What follows are 5 T cell receptor beta chains derived from one specimen sequenced in a study of T cell changes during pregnancy in multiple sclerosis. Some clones are missing from TCRdb's copy, which holds only in-frame ones; the method was immunoSEQ multiplex PCR. This table has tens of thousands of clones, 85% to 95% appearing once. Sequences were derived from CD8+ T cells from peripheral blood mononuclear cells, sampled after pregnancy. The receptors were sampled from a female donor with multiple sclerosis, enrolled in a pregnancy study.

V is TRBV29-1 and J is TRBJ2-5, with D possibly being TRBD1 (6 bases). This CDR3 region has 15 residues. The V end was cut by 0 bases, the J end by 6 bases, with 17 bases between. CDR1 is SQVTM and CDR2 is ANQGSEA in the germline V gene. This chain's CDR3 is CSVEERGMIVKTQYF. The CDR3 DNA reads as TGCAGCGTTGAAGAAAGGGGGATGATTGTGAAGACCCAGTACTTC.

The chain couples TRBV19 to TRBJ1-1, with D unresolved. CDR1 and CDR2 from the germline V gene are LNHDA and SQIVND (reference sequence). Trimming cost V 5 bases and J 7 bases, with 8 bases left between them. The CDR3 runs to 11 residues. CDR3: CASSDGFEAFF. CDR3 sequence (DNA): TGTGCCAGTAGTGACGGGTTTGAAGCTTTCTTT.

The CDR3 reads CASSFYSLNTEAFF. The CDR3, as DNA: TGTGCCAGCAGCTTCTACAGTTTGAACACTGAAGCTTTCTTT. The J gene is TRBJ1-1, the V gene TRBV5-5; D unresolved. Germline values: CDR1 SGHKS, CDR2 YYEKEE (reference sequence). CDR3 length: 14 amino acids. V lost 2 bases and J lost 0, with 8 bases in between.

This clone was seen only a few times. In nucleotides, the CDR3 is TGTGCCAGCAGCCTCACGCCGGCTAGCGGTACTATCCAAGAGACCCAGTACTTC. This sequence encodes CASSLTPASGTIQETQYF. The chain carries TRBV2 and TRBJ2-5, with 7 positions matching TRBD2. This CDR3 region has 18 residues. Germline CDR1 reads SNHLY; CDR2 reads FYNNEI. Trimming removed 6 bases from V and 1 base from J; junction bases left unmatched: 17.

CDR3 in DNA: TGTGCCAGCAGCCCAGGTAGGGAGACGGCTAATGAAAAACTGTTTTTT. Amino acids: CASSPGRETANEKLFF. The chain uses TRBV9 and TRBJ1-4; D is unclear. Trimming took off 4 bases at V and 3 bases at J, with 16 bases between the two ends. Germline assignment: CDR1 SGDLS and CDR2 YYNGEE. The CDR3 totals 16 residues.